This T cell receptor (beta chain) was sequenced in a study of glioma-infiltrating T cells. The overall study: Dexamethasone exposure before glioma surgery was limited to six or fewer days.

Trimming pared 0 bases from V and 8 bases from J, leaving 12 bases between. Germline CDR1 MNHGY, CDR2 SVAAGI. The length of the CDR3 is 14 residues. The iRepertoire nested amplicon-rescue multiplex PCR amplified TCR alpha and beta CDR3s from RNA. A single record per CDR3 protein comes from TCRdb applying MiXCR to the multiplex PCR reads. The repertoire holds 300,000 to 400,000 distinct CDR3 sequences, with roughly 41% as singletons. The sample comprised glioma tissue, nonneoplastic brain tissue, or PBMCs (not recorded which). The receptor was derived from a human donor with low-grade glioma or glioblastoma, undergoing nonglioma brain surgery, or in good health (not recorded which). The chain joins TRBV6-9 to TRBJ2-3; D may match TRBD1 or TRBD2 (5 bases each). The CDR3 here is CASSYSGDVGTQYF. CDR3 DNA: TGTGCCAGCAGTTATTCCGGGGACGTCGGTACGCAGTATTTT.